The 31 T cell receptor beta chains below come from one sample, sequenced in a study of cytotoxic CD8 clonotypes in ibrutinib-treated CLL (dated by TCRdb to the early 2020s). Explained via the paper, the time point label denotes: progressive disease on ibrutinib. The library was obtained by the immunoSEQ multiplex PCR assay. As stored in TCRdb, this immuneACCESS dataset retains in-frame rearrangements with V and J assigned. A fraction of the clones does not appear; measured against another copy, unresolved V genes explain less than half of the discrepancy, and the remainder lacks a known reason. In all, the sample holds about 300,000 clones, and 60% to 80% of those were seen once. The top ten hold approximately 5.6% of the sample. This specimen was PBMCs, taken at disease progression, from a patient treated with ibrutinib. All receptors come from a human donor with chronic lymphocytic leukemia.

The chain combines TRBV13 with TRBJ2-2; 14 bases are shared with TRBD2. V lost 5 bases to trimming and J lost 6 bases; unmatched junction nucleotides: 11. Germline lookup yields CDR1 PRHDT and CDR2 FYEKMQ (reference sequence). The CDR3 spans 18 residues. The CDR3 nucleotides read TGTGCCAGCAGCCTTACCTCGGGACTAGCGGGAGTGTCCGGGGAGCTGTTTTTT. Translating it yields CASSLTSGLAGVSGELFF.

The CDR3 DNA follows: TGTGCCAGCAGCGAAGGTATTGGGACTAGCGGGAGGTCCTACAATGAGCAGTTCTTC. The encoded protein is CASSEGIGTSGRSYNEQFF. The chain combines TRBV7-3 with TRBJ2-1; 15 bases map to TRBD2. Germline assignment: CDR1 SGHTA and CDR2 FQGTGA. V lost 5 bases and J lost 1; bases outside the gene matches: 9. This CDR3 is built from 19 residues. The full variable domain, completed using reference TRBV7-3 and TRBJ2-1, is GAGVSQTPSNKVTEKGKYVELRCDPISGHTALYWYRQSLGQGPEFLIYFQGTGAADDSGLPNDRFFAVRPEGSVSTLKIQRTERGDSAVYLCASSEGIGTSGRSYNEQFFGPGTRLTVL.

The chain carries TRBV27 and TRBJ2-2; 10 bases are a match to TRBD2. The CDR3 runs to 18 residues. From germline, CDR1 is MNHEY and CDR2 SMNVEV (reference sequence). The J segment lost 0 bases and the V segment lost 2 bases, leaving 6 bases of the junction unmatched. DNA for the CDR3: TGTGCCAGCAGTTTAAGGCTAGCGGGAGAGGCGAACACCGGGGAGCTGTTTTTT. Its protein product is CASSLRLAGEANTGELFF.

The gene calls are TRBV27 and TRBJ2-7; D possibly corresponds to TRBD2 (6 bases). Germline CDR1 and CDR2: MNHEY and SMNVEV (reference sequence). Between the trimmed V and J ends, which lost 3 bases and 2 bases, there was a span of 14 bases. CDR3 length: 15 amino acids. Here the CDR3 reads CASSFTGGPTYEQYF. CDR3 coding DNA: TGTGCCAGCAGTTTCACCGGAGGGCCCACCTACGAGCAGTACTTC.

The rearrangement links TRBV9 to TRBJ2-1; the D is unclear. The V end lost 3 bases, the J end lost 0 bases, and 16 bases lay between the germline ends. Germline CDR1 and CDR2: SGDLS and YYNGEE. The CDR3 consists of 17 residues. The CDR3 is CASSGRKGVISYNEQFF. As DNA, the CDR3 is TGTGCCAGCAGCGGAAGAAAAGGAGTTATCTCCTACAATGAGCAGTTCTTC. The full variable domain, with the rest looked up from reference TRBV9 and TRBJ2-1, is DSGVTQTPKHLITATGQRVTLRCSPRSGDLSVYWYQQSLDQGLQFLIQYYNGEERAKGNILERFSAQQFPDLHSELNLSSLELGDSALYFCASSGRKGVISYNEQFFGPGTRLTVL.

DNA of the CDR3: TGTGCCAGCAGCTTGGGACTAGCGGAGAAAAATGAGCAGTTCTTC. This gives the protein CASSLGLAEKNEQFF. The chain couples TRBV9 to TRBJ2-1, with 11 bases matching TRBD2. The CDR3 has 15 amino acids. The junction had 7 bases not matched to a gene; V was cut back by 4 bases and J by 7 bases. Germline CDR1 reads SGDLS; CDR2 reads YYNGEE. Complete variable domain (other parts from reference TRBV9 and TRBJ2-1): DSGVTQTPKHLITATGQRVTLRCSPRSGDLSVYWYQQSLDQGLQFLIQYYNGEERAKGNILERFSAQQFPDLHSELNLSSLELGDSALYFCASSLGLAEKNEQFFGPGTRLTVL.

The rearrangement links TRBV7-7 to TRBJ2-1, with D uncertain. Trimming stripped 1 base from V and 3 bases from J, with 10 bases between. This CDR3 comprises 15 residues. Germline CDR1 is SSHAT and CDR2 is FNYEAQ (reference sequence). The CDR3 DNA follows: TGTGCCAGCAGCTTAGGGGTGGGTCGCTACAATGAGCAGTTCTTC. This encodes CASSLGVGRYNEQFF.

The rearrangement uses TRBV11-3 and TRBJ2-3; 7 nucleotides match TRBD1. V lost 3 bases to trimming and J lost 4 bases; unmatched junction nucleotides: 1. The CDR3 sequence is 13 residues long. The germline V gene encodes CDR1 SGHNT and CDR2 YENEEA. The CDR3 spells CASSLRGPDTQYF. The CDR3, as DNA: TGTGCCAGCAGCTTGAGGGGGCCAGATACGCAGTATTTT.

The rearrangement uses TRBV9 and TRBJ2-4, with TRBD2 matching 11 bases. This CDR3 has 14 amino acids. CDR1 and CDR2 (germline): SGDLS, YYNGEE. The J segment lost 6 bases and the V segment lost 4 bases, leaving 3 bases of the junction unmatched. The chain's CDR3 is CASSSLAGGNIQYF. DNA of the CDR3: TGTGCCAGCAGCTCCCTAGCGGGAGGAAACATTCAGTACTTC.

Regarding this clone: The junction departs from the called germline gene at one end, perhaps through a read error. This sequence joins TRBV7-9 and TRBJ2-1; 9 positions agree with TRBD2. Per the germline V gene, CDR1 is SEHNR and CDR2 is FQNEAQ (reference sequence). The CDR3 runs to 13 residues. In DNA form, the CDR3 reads TGTGCCAGCAGCCTAGCGGGGAGCAATGAGCAGTTCTTC. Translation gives CASSLAGSNEQFF.

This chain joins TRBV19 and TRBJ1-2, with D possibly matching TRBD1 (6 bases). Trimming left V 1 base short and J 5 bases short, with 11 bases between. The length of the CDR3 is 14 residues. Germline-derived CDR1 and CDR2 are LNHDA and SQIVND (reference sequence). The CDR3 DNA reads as TGTGCCAGTAGTATAGTTTCAACAGGGTATGGCTACACCTTC. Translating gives CASSIVSTGYGYTF.

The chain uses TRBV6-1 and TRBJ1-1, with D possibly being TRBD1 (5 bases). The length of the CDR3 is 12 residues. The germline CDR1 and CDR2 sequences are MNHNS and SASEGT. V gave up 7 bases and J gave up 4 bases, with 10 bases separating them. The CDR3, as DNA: TGTGCCAGCAAGGACATTGCCACTGAAGCTTTCTTT. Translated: CASKDIATEAFF.

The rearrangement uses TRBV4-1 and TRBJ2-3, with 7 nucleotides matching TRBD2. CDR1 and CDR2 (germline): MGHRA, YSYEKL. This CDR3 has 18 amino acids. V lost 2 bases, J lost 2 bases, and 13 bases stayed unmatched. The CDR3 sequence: CASSQPGPAGRATDTQYF. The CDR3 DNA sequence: TGCGCCAGCAGCCAACCCGGGCCGGCAGGGAGGGCCACAGATACGCAGTATTTT.

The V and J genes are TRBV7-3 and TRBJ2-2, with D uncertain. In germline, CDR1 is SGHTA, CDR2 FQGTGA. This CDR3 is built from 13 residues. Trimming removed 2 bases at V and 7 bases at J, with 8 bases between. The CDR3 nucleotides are TGTGCCAGCAGCTTAGTCTTTGGCGGGGAGCTGTTTTTT. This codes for CASSLVFGGELFF.

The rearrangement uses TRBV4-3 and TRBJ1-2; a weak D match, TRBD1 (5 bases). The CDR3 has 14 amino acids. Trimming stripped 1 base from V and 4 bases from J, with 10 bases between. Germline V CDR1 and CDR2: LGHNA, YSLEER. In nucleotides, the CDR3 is TGCGCCAGCAGCCAAGGTTGGGGGGGCTATGGCTACACCTTC. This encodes CASSQGWGGYGYTF.

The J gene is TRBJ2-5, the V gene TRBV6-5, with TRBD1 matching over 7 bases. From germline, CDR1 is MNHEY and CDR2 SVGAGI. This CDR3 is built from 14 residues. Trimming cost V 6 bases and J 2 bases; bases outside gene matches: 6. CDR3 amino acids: CASSRQGPQETQYF. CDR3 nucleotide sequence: TGTGCCAGCAGCAGACAGGGTCCTCAAGAGACCCAGTACTTC.

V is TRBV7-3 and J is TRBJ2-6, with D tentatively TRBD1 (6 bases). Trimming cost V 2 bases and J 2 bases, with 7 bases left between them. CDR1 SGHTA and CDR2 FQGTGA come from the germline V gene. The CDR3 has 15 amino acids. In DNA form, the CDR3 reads TGTGCCAGCAGCTTACAGGGGACTGGGGCCAACGTCCTGACTTTC. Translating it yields CASSLQGTGANVLTF.

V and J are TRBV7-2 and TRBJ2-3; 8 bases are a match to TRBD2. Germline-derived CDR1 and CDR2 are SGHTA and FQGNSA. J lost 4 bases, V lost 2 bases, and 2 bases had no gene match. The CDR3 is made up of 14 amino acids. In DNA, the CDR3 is TGTGCCAGCAGCTTACCGCGGGGGGCAGATACGCAGTATTTT. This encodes CASSLPRGADTQYF.

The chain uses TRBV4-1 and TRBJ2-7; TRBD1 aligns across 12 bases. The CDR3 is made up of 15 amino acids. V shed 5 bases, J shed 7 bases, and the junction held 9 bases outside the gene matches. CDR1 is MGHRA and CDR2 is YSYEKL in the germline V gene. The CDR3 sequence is CASSLEGQGAWEQYF. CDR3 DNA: TGCGCCAGCAGCTTAGAGGGACAGGGGGCATGGGAGCAGTACTTC.

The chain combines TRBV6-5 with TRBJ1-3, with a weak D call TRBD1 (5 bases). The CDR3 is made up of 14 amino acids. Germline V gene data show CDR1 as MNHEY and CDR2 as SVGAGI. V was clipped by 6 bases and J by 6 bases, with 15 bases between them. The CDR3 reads CASRPGQTENTIYF. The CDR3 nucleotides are TGTGCCAGCAGACCAGGACAAACGGAAAACACCATATATTTT.

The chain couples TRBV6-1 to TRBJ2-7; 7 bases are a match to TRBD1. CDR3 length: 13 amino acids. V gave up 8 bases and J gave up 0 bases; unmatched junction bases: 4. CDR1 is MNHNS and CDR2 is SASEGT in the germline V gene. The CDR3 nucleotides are TGTGCCAGCGGACAGGTTAGCTCCTACGAGCAGTACTTC. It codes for CASGQVSSYEQYF.

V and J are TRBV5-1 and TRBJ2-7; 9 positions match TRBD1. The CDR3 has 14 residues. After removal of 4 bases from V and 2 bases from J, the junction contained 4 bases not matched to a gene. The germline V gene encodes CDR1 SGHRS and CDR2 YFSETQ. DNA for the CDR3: TGCGCCAGCAGCCTTGGGACAGGGACCTACGAGCAGTACTTC. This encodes CASSLGTGTYEQYF.

The CDR3 DNA follows: TGTGCCAGCAGCGTAGCGGGGGTTGGTTGGGACTATGGCTACACCTTC. It specifies CASSVAGVGWDYGYTF. The chain combines TRBV9 with TRBJ1-2; a weak D match, TRBD1 (5 bases). Germline V gene data show CDR1 as SGDLS and CDR2 as YYNGEE. Trimming stripped 0 bases from V and 3 bases from J, with 15 bases between. This CDR3 contains 16 residues.

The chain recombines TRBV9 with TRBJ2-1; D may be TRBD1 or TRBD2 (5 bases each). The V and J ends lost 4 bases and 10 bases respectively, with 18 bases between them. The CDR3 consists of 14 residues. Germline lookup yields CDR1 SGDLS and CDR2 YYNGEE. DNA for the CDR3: TGTGCCAGCAGCCAAGGTGGGGGTCTAGTGGAGCAGTTCTTC. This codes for CASSQGGGLVEQFF.

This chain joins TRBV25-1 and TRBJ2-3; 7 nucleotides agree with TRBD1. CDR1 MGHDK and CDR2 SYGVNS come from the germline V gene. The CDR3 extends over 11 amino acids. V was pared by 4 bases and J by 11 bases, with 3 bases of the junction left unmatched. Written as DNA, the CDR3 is TGTGCCAGCAGTGGAGGGGGCCGGCAGTATTTT. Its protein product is CASSGGGRQYF.

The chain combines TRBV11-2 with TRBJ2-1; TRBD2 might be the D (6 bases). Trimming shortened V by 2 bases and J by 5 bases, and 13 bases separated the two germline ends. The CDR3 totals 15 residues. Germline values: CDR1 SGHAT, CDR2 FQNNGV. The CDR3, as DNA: TGTGCCAGCAGCTTAAGGGACTTAAGAAACAATGAGCAGTTCTTC. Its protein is CASSLRDLRNNEQFF.

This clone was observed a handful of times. For the CDR3, the DNA is TGCGCCAGCAGCTTACGACAGGGGTGGTACGAGCAGTACTTC. Translating it yields CASSLRQGWYEQYF. The rearrangement uses TRBV5-1 and TRBJ2-7; 8 bases line up with TRBD1. The ends lost 2 bases at V and 4 bases at J; junction bases unmatched: 5. The CDR3 extends over 14 amino acids. The germline V gene has CDR1 SGHRS and CDR2 YFSETQ.

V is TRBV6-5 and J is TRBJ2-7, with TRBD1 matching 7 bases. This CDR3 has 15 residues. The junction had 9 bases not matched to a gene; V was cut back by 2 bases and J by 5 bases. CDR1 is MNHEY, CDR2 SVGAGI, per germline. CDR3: CASSYTTGVPDEQYF. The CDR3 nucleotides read TGTGCCAGCAGTTACACTACAGGGGTTCCTGACGAGCAGTACTTC.

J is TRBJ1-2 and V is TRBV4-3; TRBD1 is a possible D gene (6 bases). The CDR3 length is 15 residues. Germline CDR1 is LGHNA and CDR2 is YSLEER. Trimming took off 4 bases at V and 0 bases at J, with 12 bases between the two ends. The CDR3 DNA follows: TGCGCCAGCAGCCCTGAGACAGGAACTAACTATGGCTACACCTTC. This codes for CASSPETGTNYGYTF.

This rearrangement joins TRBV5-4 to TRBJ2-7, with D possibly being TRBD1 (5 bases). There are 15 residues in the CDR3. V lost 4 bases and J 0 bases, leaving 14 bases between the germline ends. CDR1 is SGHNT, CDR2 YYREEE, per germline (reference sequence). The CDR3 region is CASSNRDRSSYEQYF. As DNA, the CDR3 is TGTGCCAGCAGCAACCGAGACAGAAGCTCCTACGAGCAGTACTTC.

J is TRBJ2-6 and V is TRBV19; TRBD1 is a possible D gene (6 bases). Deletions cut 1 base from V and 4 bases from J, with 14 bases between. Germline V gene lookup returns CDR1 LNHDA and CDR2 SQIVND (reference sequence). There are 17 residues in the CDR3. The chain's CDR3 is CASSIAGAAAGANVLTF. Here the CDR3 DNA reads TGTGCCAGTAGTATAGCAGGGGCAGCCGCCGGGGCCAACGTCCTGACTTTC.